This TCR beta chain was obtained from a study of blood T cell repertoires in COVID-19 (dated by TCRdb to 2020 to 2021). At the level of the whole study: Collaborator samples came from the United States, Italy and Spain and covered acute and convalescent phases of COVID-19. HLA class I and class II types, where available, came from metadata supplied by the sample provider rather than from assay-based typing. The samples were drawn from two sources: the first 160 participants of the ongoing ImmuneRACE study, and over 1,000 subjects contributed by 6 global collaborators. The repertoires were released in a freely available public database meant as a resource for research on the immune response to SARS-CoV-2. Deeply sampled blood TCRbeta repertoires from subjects exposed to, actively infected with, or recovered from COVID-19 were included in the dataset. The prospective study material was composed of cDNA or gDNA derived from T cells, B-cell-depleted T cells, or PBMCs. The sample metadata nearly always contained a de-identified subject ID, COVID-19 status, age in years and sex. The investigation overall reported the following: How much clinical and demographic metadata was included differed by source and by participant, and the metadata was provided uncurated.

The immunoSEQ Assay, a bias-controlled multiplex PCR, was used to amplify TCRbeta CDR3 regions from genomic DNA. The authors processed their data as follows. The number of nucleated cells in each sample was estimated from the amplification of reference gene primers within the assay. To quantify the absolute abundance of each unique TCRbeta CDR3 rearrangement, sequence reads were collapsed and filtered. For each sample, productive Simpson clonality was calculated as the square root of Simpson's diversity index over productive rearrangements. TCRdb provides this immuneACCESS table in a form limited to in-frame rearrangements. Some clones are lacking; in checked studies, under half of them reflect an unresolved V gene, and why the rest are absent is not known. V, J and clone size are taken as reported in that table, and D and trimming were inferred from the DNA itself. This sample is represented by over 100,000 clones; approximately 81% of them were singletons. The ten largest clones take up approximately 4% of the sample.

Based on the germline V gene, the CDR1 and CDR2 sequences are MNHEY and SVGEGT. From the cysteine up to the phenylalanine, the CDR3 has a length of 16 residues. Only the CDR3 part of the read is kept: 48 bases, read in frame from the first base. The germline V and J ends show losses of 6 bases and 3 bases respectively, and no gene match explains 9 bases of the junction. The collaborating institutions used their own protocols to collect whole blood in K2EDTA tubes. Collaborator samples were shipped for TCRbeta analysis as frozen whole blood, isolated PBMCs, or DNA extracted from either sample type. Details on this clone: What this receptor recognizes is not known. No much larger clonotype is one base removed from it; base qualities were not supplied.

The receptor chain draws on TRBV6-2 or TRBV6-3 and TRBJ1-5, with 9 central nucleotides matching TRBD1. This clonotype was sampled from a woman aged 80 or over with acute or convalescent COVID-19. Sequencing was performed on peripheral blood. The sequenced DNA: TGTGCCAGCAGCCTGGGGACAGGGTCCATCAATCAGCCCCAGCATTTT. The resulting protein is CASSLGTGSINQPQHF.